Below are 29 T cell receptor beta chains sequenced from a single sample in a study of neurological immune-mediated disorders. MiXCR, run by TCRdb on the 5' RACE reads, gives a single entry per CDR3 protein. The table shows about 50,000 distinct CDR3 sequences, with 10% occurring only once. What was sequenced was PBMCs. These receptors were obtained from an older man with HTLV-1-associated myelopathy (HAM/TSP).

This clonotype showed up many times. This chain joins TRBV21-1 and TRBJ2-1; the table's D call of TRBD2 was not tested on the DNA. TRBV21-1 is noted as a pseudogene. This CDR3 contains 16 residues. This CDR3 reads CASSKGPNLADNEQFF. Here the CDR3 DNA reads TGTGCCAGCAGCAAAGGGCCCAATCTAGCAGACAATGAGCAGTTCTTC.

This clonotype was counted many times. V and J are TRBV5-1 and TRBJ2-5; the D is unclear. The CDR3 length is 12 residues. Germline values: CDR1 SGHRS, CDR2 YFSETQ. Trimming took 6 bases from V and 0 from J, leaving 6 bases between them. CDR3 DNA sequence: TGCGCCAGCACCGCTAACCAAGAGACCCAGTACTTC. It specifies CASTANQETQYF.

This clonotype was observed at least ten times. The rearrangement uses TRBV5-1 and TRBJ2-7, with D unresolved. Trimming took off 0 bases at V and 8 bases at J, with 12 bases between the two ends. The CDR3 consists of 13 residues. CDR1 and CDR2 from the germline V gene are SGHRS and YFSETQ. CDR3 coding DNA: TGCGCCAGCAGCTTGGATGATGGGGTACAGCAGTACTTC. It specifies CASSLDDGVQQYF.

The rearrangement uses TRBV7-3 and TRBJ2-3; possible D gene TRBD1, 6 bases. CDR3 length equals 14 residues. With 3 bases removed from V and 2 bases from J, the gap between germline ends came to 9 bases. Germline V gives CDR1 SGHTA, CDR2 FQGTGA. CDR3 nucleotides: TGTGCCAGCAGCTTTACAGGGATCACAGATACGCAGTATTTT. It translates to CASSFTGITDTQYF.

About this clonotype itself: One end of the junction fails to match germline, which may point to a read error. The chain combines TRBV6-2 or TRBV6-3 with TRBJ2-5; 7 bases match TRBD1. The length of the CDR3 is 14 residues. The germline gives CDR1 MNHEY, CDR2 SVGEGT. CDR3 amino acids: CVSRRTGHQETQYF. The DNA for the CDR3 is TGTGTCAGCAGACGGACAGGCCACCAAGAGACCCAGTACTTC.

This chain's CDR3 is CSATYLDRPDLNEQFF. CDR3 bases: TGCAGTGCTACCTACTTGGACCGCCCTGACCTCAATGAGCAGTTCTTC. V is TRBV20-1 and J is TRBJ2-1, with D hard to call. The CDR3 extends over 16 amino acids. From germline, CDR1 is DFQATT and CDR2 SNEGSKA (reference sequence). The germline V and J ends were trimmed by 4 bases and 6 bases, with 22 bases remaining between them.

Many counts were recorded for this clonotype. This rearrangement joins TRBV14 to TRBJ1-6, with D unresolved. CDR1 SGHDN and CDR2 FVKESK come from the germline V gene. The CDR3 is 16 residues long. Trimming stripped 3 bases from V and 15 bases from J, with 24 bases between. The CDR3 loop reads CASSQSPGNLIRVLHF. CDR3 nucleotides: TGTGCCAGCAGCCAGAGCCCCGGGAATCTGATTCGGGTCCTCCACTTT.

This clonotype was seen many times. The chain recombines TRBV6-5 with TRBJ2-3, with 7 nucleotides matching TRBD1. Germline V gene sequence: CDR1 MNHEY, CDR2 SVGAGI. The CDR3 covers 14 residues. J lost 3 bases, V lost 6 bases, and 6 bases had no gene match. The CDR3 nucleotides are TGTGCCAGCAGGAAAGGGGGCAGGACAGATACGCAGTATTTT. Protein product: CASRKGGRTDTQYF.

There are many counts of this clonotype. The chain uses TRBV6-5 and TRBJ1-1, with 7 bases lining up with TRBD1. Germline V gene data show CDR1 as MNHEY and CDR2 as SVGAGI. V lost 5 bases and J lost 6; bases outside the gene matches: 6. The CDR3 is made up of 13 amino acids. The CDR3 bases are TGTGCCAGCAGTACGACAGGGAGGCCTGAAGCTTTCTTT. Its protein product is CASSTTGRPEAFF.

This clonotype was recorded many times. This sequence joins TRBV20-1 and TRBJ2-5; possible D gene TRBD2, 5 bases. The CDR3 covers 13 residues. Trimming removed 1 base from V and 9 bases from J, with 15 bases in between. Germline CDR1 reads DFQATT; CDR2 reads SNEGSKA (reference sequence). CDR3 sequence: CSARGTSAWAQYF. CDR3 coding DNA: TGCAGTGCTAGAGGGACTTCTGCGTGGGCCCAGTACTTC.

In this sample, this clonotype turned up many times. The gene calls are TRBV7-2 and TRBJ2-7; TRBD2 matches at 10 bases. The germline gives CDR1 SGHTA, CDR2 FQGNSA. The ends lost 5 bases at V and 4 bases at J; junction bases unmatched: 8. The CDR3 covers 15 residues. The CDR3 bases are TGTGCCAGCAGCCCATTGACTAGCGGGCTTTACGAGCAGTACTTC. Protein: CASSPLTSGLYEQYF.

The table lists this clonotype with many counts. One end of the junction varies from germline; a read error may be responsible. This sequence joins TRBV7-2 and TRBJ2-3, with TRBD1 matching 10 bases. This CDR3 contains 13 residues. The germline V gene has CDR1 SGHTA and CDR2 FQGNSA. The CDR3 coding sequence is TGTGCCAGCAGCTTGGAACGACAGGGGGCGCGGAATTTT. Its translation: CASSLERQGARNF.

Note on this clonotype: Sequence at one end of the junction differs from germline and may be a read error. The chain recombines TRBV5-1 with TRBJ2-1; D is undetermined. The CDR3 spans 12 residues. Germline V CDR1 and CDR2: SGHRS, YFSETQ. CDR3 in amino acids: CVSSLPSSEQFF. The CDR3 DNA sequence: TGCGTCAGCAGCTTACCTAGTAGTGAGCAGTTCTTC.

This clonotype was recorded at least ten times. The gene calls are TRBV12-3 or TRBV12-4 and TRBJ1-3, with TRBD1 matching 11 bases. This CDR3 is 18 amino acids long. The V gene end was trimmed by 6 bases and the J gene end by 3 bases; junction bases not matched to a gene: 13. CDR3 loop: CASSQQGTGGSGGNTIYF. CDR3 coding DNA: TGTGCCAGCAGCCAACAGGGGACAGGGGGTTCAGGTGGAAACACCATATATTTT.

The table lists this clonotype with many counts. The chain is built from TRBV15 and TRBJ2-7; TRBD2 aligns across 8 bases. Germline loops: CDR1 LNHNV, CDR2 YYDKDF (reference sequence). There are 15 residues in the CDR3. Germline trimming cut 0 bases from V and 5 bases from J; bases unmatched to any gene: 6. CDR3 DNA: TGTGCCACCAGCAGAGACCGGGAGGGCCCCGACGAGCAGTACTTC. Protein sequence: CATSRDREGPDEQYF.

Details on this clonotype: The junction and the germline gene differ at one end; a read error may be behind it. The V and J genes are TRBV19 and TRBJ2-1, with TRBD1 identical over 7 bases. Germline CDR1 reads LNHDA; CDR2 reads SQIVND (reference sequence). The CDR3 runs 16 residues. The CDR3 sequence: CASISMTGSSYNEQFF. The DNA for the CDR3 is TGTGCAAGTATCTCAATGACAGGGAGCTCCTACAATGAGCAGTTCTTC.

In this sample, this clonotype turned up many times. The chain joins TRBV6-5 to TRBJ1-6, with 9 bases matching TRBD1. The CDR3 length is 14 residues. The germline V gene has CDR1 MNHEY and CDR2 SVGAGI. The V and J ends lost 6 bases and 10 bases, in that order; junction bases with no gene match: 7. CDR3 nucleotide sequence: TGTGCCAGCAGGACGGGACAGGGAAGGTCACCCCTCCACTTT. It translates to CASRTGQGRSPLHF.

This clonotype was counted at least ten times. The chain employs TRBV5-1 and TRBJ2-3; 9 bases align to TRBD2. The CDR3 has 16 residues. The germline V gene encodes CDR1 SGHRS and CDR2 YFSETQ. The V and J ends lost 6 bases and 5 bases, in that order; junction bases with no gene match: 13. The CDR3 DNA reads TGCGCCAGCAAAAACGGGGGCGGGAGGGCCGAAGATACGCAGTATTTT. Its translation: CASKNGGGRAEDTQYF.

This clonotype showed up many times. This sequence joins TRBV7-3 and TRBJ2-2; D ambiguous. From germline, CDR1 is SGHTA and CDR2 FQGTGA. Trimming pared 3 bases from V and 2 bases from J, leaving 7 bases between. CDR3 size: 14 residues. The CDR3 DNA is TGTGCCAGCAGCTTCGGCCGCAACACCGGGGAGCTGTTTTTT. Translation gives CASSFGRNTGELFF.

This clonotype was counted at least ten times. This sequence joins TRBV5-1 and TRBJ2-3; D is uncertain. The CDR3 runs to 12 residues. Trimming left V 8 bases short and J 4 bases short, with 11 bases between. Germline lookup yields CDR1 SGHRS and CDR2 YFSETQ. CDR3 loop: CASSPAADTQYF. The CDR3 DNA reads as TGCGCCAGTTCACCAGCCGCAGATACGCAGTATTTT.

This clonotype appeared many times. The J gene is TRBJ2-3, the V gene TRBV20-1, with D uncertain. Germline lookup yields CDR1 DFQATT and CDR2 SNEGSKA (reference sequence). V lost 5 bases and J 4 bases, leaving 19 bases between the germline ends. CDR3 size: 15 residues. The CDR3 protein is CSARSNPTGSDTQYF. The CDR3 region has the DNA TGCAGTGCTCGTTCTAACCCCACGGGCTCAGATACGCAGTATTTT.

Ten or more counts support this clonotype. This chain connects TRBV6-5 to TRBJ2-4; 7 positions match TRBD1. Looked up from germline, CDR1 is MNHEY and CDR2 is SVGAGI. This CDR3 comprises 14 residues. The V gene end was trimmed by 6 bases and the J gene end by 8 bases; junction bases not matched to a gene: 10. CDR3 DNA: TGTGCCAGCAGACGACAGGGAGTGAGGGACATTCAGTACTTC. Its translation: CASRRQGVRDIQYF.

This clonotype was detected many times. The chain links TRBV7-2 to TRBJ2-7, with D tentatively TRBD1 (5 bases). Germline loops: CDR1 SGHTA, CDR2 FQGNSA. V was pared by 7 bases and J by 6 bases, with 16 bases between. The CDR3 has 13 amino acids. The CDR3 loop is CASTDTGRGEQYF. CDR3 sequence (DNA): TGTGCCAGCACGGATACAGGTCGAGGCGAGCAGTACTTC.

The chain recombines TRBV5-1 with TRBJ2-6; 7 bases agree with TRBD2. V was clipped by 2 bases and J by 0 bases; unmatched bases: 2. The CDR3 is made up of 16 amino acids. CDR1 and CDR2 (germline): SGHRS, YFSETQ. The CDR3 coding sequence is TGCGCCAGCAGCTTCGGGAGGACCTCTGGGGCCAACGTCCTGACTTTC. Its protein is CASSFGRTSGANVLTF.

The sample holds many counts of this clonotype. J is TRBJ2-3 and V is TRBV4-2, with D tentatively TRBD1 or TRBD2 (5 bases each). There are 14 residues in the CDR3. Germline V gene data show CDR1 as LGHNA and CDR2 as YNFKEQ. Trimming took off 4 bases at V and 5 bases at J, with 13 bases between the two ends. As DNA, the CDR3 is TGTGCCAGCAGCCGGGACCCGGCAGAAGATACGCAGTATTTT. Amino acid sequence: CASSRDPAEDTQYF.

This clonotype was recorded many times. The chain recombines TRBV2 with TRBJ1-2, with a weak D call TRBD1 (6 bases). CDR3 length: 16 amino acids. Germline V lookup: CDR1 SNHLY, CDR2 FYNNEI. With 4 bases removed from V and 2 bases from J, the gap between germline ends came to 17 bases. This CDR3 reads CASSGRTGLENYGYTF. For the CDR3, the DNA is TGTGCCAGCAGTGGGCGCACAGGGCTGGAGAACTATGGCTACACCTTC. Based on the CDR3 plus reference TRBV2 and TRBJ1-2, the full variable domain is EPEVTQTPSHQVTQMGQEVILRCVPISNHLYFYWYRQILGQKVEFLVSFYNNEISEKSEIFDDQFSVERPDGSNFTLKIRSTKLEDSAMYFCASSGRTGLENYGYTFGSGTRLTVV.

This clonotype was found many times. The V call is TRBV10-3, the J call TRBJ2-6, with TRBD1 identical over 12 bases. V gave up 4 bases and J gave up 3 bases; unmatched junction bases: 10. The germline gives CDR1 ENHRY, CDR2 SYGVKD. The CDR3 has 19 amino acids. Here the CDR3 reads CAISGEGTGGASGANVLTF. The CDR3 DNA reads as TGTGCCATCAGTGGCGAGGGGACAGGGGGCGCGAGTGGGGCCAACGTCCTGACTTTC.

This clonotype was counted ten times or more. The chain recombines TRBV20-1 with TRBJ1-5; D is perhaps TRBD1 (6 bases). V gave up 6 bases and J gave up 8 bases, with 23 bases separating them. The CDR3 has 15 amino acids. The V gene's germline CDR1 is DFQATT and CDR2 SNEGSKA (reference sequence). The CDR3 spells CSARGGLPKPEPQHF. The CDR3 region has the DNA TGCAGTGCCAGGGGCGGACTACCAAAGCCGGAGCCCCAGCATTTT.

This clonotype came up many times. This chain links TRBV11-2 with TRBJ2-2, with a weak D call TRBD2 (5 bases). The CDR3 covers 13 residues. CDR1 SGHAT and CDR2 FQNNGV come from the germline V gene. With 8 bases removed from V and 4 bases from J, the gap between germline ends came to 11 bases. The CDR3 DNA reads as TGTGCCAGCTCACCAGGAGGCACCGGGGAGCTGTTTTTT. Its protein product is CASSPGGTGELFF. Based on the CDR3 plus reference TRBV11-2 and TRBJ2-2, the full variable domain is EAGVAQSPRYKIIEKRQSVAFWCNPISGHATLYWYQQILGQGPKLLIQFQNNGVVDDSQLPKDRFSAERLKGVDSTLKIQPAKLEDSAVYLCASSPGGTGELFFGEGSRLTVL.